One and the same sample provided the 21 T cell receptor beta chains below, sequenced in a study of cytomegalovirus exposure and HLA in healthy donors. Produced via immunoSEQ multiplex PCR; TCRdb's table is partial and in-frame only. This sample has some 150,000 clones, with 87% found just once. The sequenced material came from PBMCs. The source is a man in his late teens or twenties in good health and CMV-seropositive.

The chain uses TRBV11-2 and TRBJ2-1; no definite D call. The V end was cut by 6 bases, the J end by 4 bases, with 7 bases between. Germline CDR1 and CDR2: SGHAT and FQNNGV. CDR3 length equals 12 residues. The CDR3 bases are TGTGCCAGCAGTTCAAATTACAATGAGCAGTTCTTC. Protein sequence: CASSSNYNEQFF.

The rearrangement links TRBV28 to TRBJ1-1, with D unresolved. Germline V gene data show CDR1 as MDHEN and CDR2 as SYDVKM. Between the trimmed V and J ends, which lost 6 bases and 2 bases, there was a span of 10 bases. This CDR3 region has 13 residues. The CDR3 coding sequence is TGTGCCAGCAGCCGGACTCTTAACACTGAAGCTTTCTTT. Encoded protein: CASSRTLNTEAFF.

The rearrangement joins TRBV4-1 to TRBJ1-1; D remains ambiguous. The germline V gene encodes CDR1 MGHRA and CDR2 YSYEKL. The V and J ends lost 4 bases and 6 bases respectively, with 9 bases between them. This CDR3 is 12 amino acids long. The chain's CDR3 is CASSPPGPEAFF. CDR3 bases: TGCGCCAGCAGCCCCCCTGGCCCTGAAGCTTTCTTT.

The J gene is TRBJ2-3, the V gene TRBV27; 8 nucleotides align to TRBD2. Germline CDR1 MNHEY, CDR2 SMNVEV (reference sequence). J was trimmed by 2 bases and V by 6 bases; bases with no gene match: 10. The CDR3 totals 16 residues. The DNA of the CDR3 is TGTGCCAGCAGCCGAGCGGGGGCCCCCCCCACAGATACGCAGTATTTT. It translates to CASSRAGAPPTDTQYF.

The chain carries TRBV18 and TRBJ1-4; maybe TRBD1 (5 bases). The CDR3 is made up of 17 amino acids. Trimming took off 3 bases at V and 0 bases at J, with 14 bases between the two ends. CDR1 is KGHSH and CDR2 is LQKENI in the germline V gene. The CDR3 is CASSPGGAPATNEKLFF. The CDR3 nucleotides are TGTGCCAGCTCACCGGGAGGGGCCCCTGCAACTAATGAAAAACTGTTTTTT.

The genes are TRBV19 and TRBJ1-5; D not resolved. CDR1 is LNHDA, CDR2 SQIVND, per germline (reference sequence). V dropped 3 bases and J dropped 7 bases, with 10 bases sitting between them. The CDR3 totals 13 residues. CDR3 loop: CASSISIGQPQHF. In DNA, the CDR3 is TGTGCCAGTAGTATCTCAATCGGGCAGCCCCAGCATTTT.

This rearrangement joins TRBV6-4 to TRBJ1-4, with D possibly TRBD1 on 5 matching bases. From germline, CDR1 is MRHNA and CDR2 SNTAGT. This CDR3 has 13 amino acids. V was trimmed by 7 bases and J by 6 bases, leaving 12 bases between them. CDR3 sequence reads: CASTAREDEKLFF. Here the CDR3 DNA reads TGTGCCAGCACCGCCAGGGAGGATGAAAAACTGTTTTTT.

The J gene is TRBJ2-3, the V gene TRBV5-4; 8 bases are a match to TRBD2. J was trimmed by 4 bases and V by 2 bases; bases with no gene match: 3. This CDR3 is built from 14 residues. Per the germline V gene, CDR1 is SGHNT and CDR2 is YYREEE (reference sequence). Written as DNA, the CDR3 is TGTGCCAGCAGCTTTACTAGCGGATCAGATACGCAGTATTTT. Translating it yields CASSFTSGSDTQYF.

The genes are TRBV4-1 and TRBJ1-2; D is unresolved. There are 13 residues in the CDR3. The V and J ends lost 3 bases and 3 bases respectively, with 8 bases between them. Germline V gene lookup returns CDR1 MGHRA and CDR2 YSYEKL. The CDR3 coding sequence is TGCGCCAGCAGCCAGAGGGAAGACTATGGCTACACCTTC. Translated: CASSQREDYGYTF.

The rearrangement links TRBV27 to TRBJ2-3, with D maybe TRBD1 (6 bases). The germline V gene has CDR1 MNHEY and CDR2 SMNVEV (reference sequence). V dropped 2 bases and J dropped 2 bases, with 11 bases sitting between them. CDR3 length: 15 residues. The DNA for the CDR3 is TGTGCCAGCAGTTTACGACAGGATTTCACAGATACGCAGTATTTT. Protein product: CASSLRQDFTDTQYF.

The chain has TRBV7-9 and TRBJ1-6; D remains unclear. CDR3 size: 17 residues. The ends were cut back, 5 bases at V and 4 bases at J, with 18 bases in the middle. Germline V CDR1 and CDR2: SEHNR, FQNEAQ (reference sequence). The CDR3 bases are TGTGCCAGCAGCGGGTCTGCGCCAGGCCGTTATAATTCACCCCTCCACTTT. It yields the protein CASSGSAPGRYNSPLHF.

This clone was detected only once. The J gene is TRBJ2-7, the V gene TRBV28, with 7 bases identical to TRBD1. CDR3 size: 14 residues. Trimming at V came to 4 bases and at J to 0 bases, leaving 3 bases not matched to a gene. Germline V gene lookup returns CDR1 MDHEN and CDR2 SYDVKM. CDR3 residues: CASSSTGNSYEQYF. CDR3 bases: TGTGCCAGCAGTTCGACAGGGAACTCCTACGAGCAGTACTTC.

This chain joins TRBV28 and TRBJ1-2; perhaps TRBD1 as D (6 bases). The CDR3 has 14 amino acids. CDR1 is MDHEN, CDR2 SYDVKM, per germline. The V end lost 5 bases, the J end lost 2 bases, and 12 bases lay between the germline ends. The CDR3 DNA reads as TGTGCCAGCAGTCTTCCAACAGGGAACTATGGCTACACCTTC. The encoded protein is CASSLPTGNYGYTF.

The chain employs TRBV19 and TRBJ2-5; TRBD1 is a possible D gene (5 bases). The CDR3 covers 14 residues. The V end lost 3 bases, the J end lost 6 bases, and 14 bases lay between the germline ends. Germline-derived CDR1 and CDR2 are LNHDA and SQIVND (reference sequence). Written as DNA, the CDR3 is TGTGCCAGTAGTATGGGGCAGGTTGGTAAGACCCAGTACTTC. Translation: CASSMGQVGKTQYF.

The CDR3 loop is CASSPPGLAGRNEQFF. CDR3 in DNA: TGTGCCAGCAGCCCCCCGGGACTAGCGGGGAGAAATGAGCAGTTCTTC. The gene calls are TRBV7-2 and TRBJ2-1; 13 bases map to TRBD2. With 5 bases clipped from V and 7 bases from J, the junction kept 8 bases outside the gene matches. CDR3 length equals 16 residues. The germline V gene encodes CDR1 SGHTA and CDR2 FQGNSA.

V and J are TRBV19 and TRBJ1-5; maybe TRBD1 (6 bases). Germline V gene lookup returns CDR1 LNHDA and CDR2 SQIVND (reference sequence). With 1 base removed from V and 4 bases from J, the gap between germline ends came to 8 bases. CDR3 length equals 14 residues. CDR3 residues: CASSIGTVNQPQHF. CDR3 bases: TGTGCCAGTAGTATAGGGACAGTGAATCAGCCCCAGCATTTT. The complete variable domain, with remaining parts taken from reference TRBV19 and TRBJ1-5, reads DGGITQSPKYLFRKEGQNVTLSCEQNLNHDAMYWYRQDPGQGLRLIYYSQIVNDFQKGDIAEGYSVSREKKESFPLTVTSAQKNPTAFYLCASSIGTVNQPQHFGDGTRLSIL.

This chain connects TRBV5-1 to TRBJ2-2; 7 positions match TRBD1. The junction had 6 bases not matched to a gene; V was cut back by 2 bases and J by 5 bases. The CDR3 is 15 amino acids. In germline, CDR1 is SGHRS, CDR2 YFSETQ. The CDR3 DNA sequence: TGCGCCAGCAGCTTCCGGGACAGAGGGACCGGGGAGCTGTTTTTT. It specifies CASSFRDRGTGELFF.

This chain connects TRBV5-1 to TRBJ1-1, with D maybe TRBD1 (5 bases). Germline CDR1 and CDR2: SGHRS and YFSETQ. The CDR3 consists of 14 residues. V was trimmed by 0 bases and J by 1 base, leaving 7 bases between them. As DNA, the CDR3 is TGCGCCAGCAGCTTGGGACAGCCGAACACTGAAGCTTTCTTT. As protein: CASSLGQPNTEAFF.

Remarks on this clone: The junction departs from the called germline gene at one end, perhaps through a read error. The V call is TRBV7-9, the J call TRBJ1-2, with D tentatively TRBD1 (6 bases). Germline CDR1 and CDR2: SEHNR and FQNEAQ (reference sequence). The length of the CDR3 is 14 residues. The DNA of the CDR3 is TGTGCCAGCAGTTTAGGGAATACAGGGTTCGGCTACACCTTC. This gives the protein CASSLGNTGFGYTF. Supplemented by reference TRBV7-9 and TRBJ1-2, the full variable domain reads DTGVSQNPRHKITKRGQNVTFRCDPISEHNRLYWYRQTLGQGPEFLTYFQNEAQLEKSRLLSDRFSAERPKGSFSTLEIQRTEQGDSAMYLCASSLGNTGFGYTFGSGTRLTVV.

The rearrangement links TRBV5-4 to TRBJ2-1; 9 bases match TRBD1. The ends lost 0 bases at V and 4 bases at J; junction bases unmatched: 2. Germline V CDR1 and CDR2: SGHNT, YYREEE (reference sequence). CDR3 size: 15 residues. The CDR3 sequence: CASSLAGTGYNEQFF. CDR3 bases: TGTGCCAGCAGCTTGGCTGGGACAGGGTACAATGAGCAGTTCTTC.

This clone was detected a few times. The chain carries TRBV6-4 and TRBJ2-7, with TRBD2 identical over 8 bases. Germline CDR1 is MRHNA and CDR2 is SNTAGT. J was trimmed by 0 bases and V by 0 bases; bases with no gene match: 10. CDR3 length: 18 amino acids. The CDR3 DNA reads TGTGCCAGCAGTGACTCGCTACTAGCGGCTACTAACTCCTACGAGCAGTACTTC. Amino acids: CASSDSLLAATNSYEQYF.